A selection of T cell receptor beta chains follows, all from one sample in a study of blood T cell repertoires in COVID-19. Generated by immunoSEQ multiplex PCR, the TCRdb table keeps only in-frame clones and is missing some. The sample shows over 200,000 clones, more than 85% of them seen only once. The sequencing input was peripheral blood. These receptors all stem from a man between 35 and 55 years old with active or convalescent COVID-19. The CDR3 runs from the conserved cysteine through the conserved F or W. The order of the fields is D gene, J gene, CDR3 length, clone size, V gene, CDR3 DNA, CDR3 protein. The D gene is left open where the match is weak. Only part of the rows carry a size: once, few, many, or a class if the clone is expanded.

>TRBD1|TRBJ1-3|12|NA|TRBV30
TGTGCCTGGGAGACAGGGGGAAACACCATATATTTT
CAWETGGNTIYF
>NA|TRBJ2-3|14|NA|TRBV29-1
TGCAGCGTTGAAGTGAATCTAGGCCCAGATACGCAGTATTTT
CSVEVNLGPDTQYF
>NA|TRBJ2-7|15|NA|TRBV28
TGTGCCAGCAGTCCCACGTATGACATCTCCTACGAGCAGTACTTC
CASSPTYDISYEQYF
>NA|TRBJ1-1|16|NA|TRBV3-1/TRBV3-2
TGTGCCAGCAGCCAAGTCGTCGGGAGCTGGAACACTGAAGCTTTCTTT
CASSQVVGSWNTEAFF
>NA|TRBJ1-2|16|NA|TRBV27
TGTGCCAGCAGTTTATCCTCTCGACAGGACTCGTATGGCTACACCTTC
CASSLSSRQDSYGYTF
>TRBD1|TRBJ2-2|18|NA|TRBV11-2
TGTGCCAGCAGCTCCCGGTGGGGGACAGGGGGGAACACCGGGGAGCTGTTTTTT
CASSSRWGTGGNTGELFF
>TRBD1|TRBJ2-2|14|once|TRBV27
TGTGCCAGCAGTCCACGGACAGGGTCCGGGGAGCTGTTTTTT
CASSPRTGSGELFF
>NA|TRBJ1-1|15|NA|TRBV28
TGTGCCAGCAGTTTATATGCGGGGACGAACACTGAAGCTTTCTTT
CASSLYAGTNTEAFF
>NA|TRBJ2-1|15|NA|TRBV5-1
TGCGCCAGCAGCTTTTTAGACTTCTCCTACAATGAGCAGTTCTTC
CASSFLDFSYNEQFF
>TRBD1|TRBJ1-6|14|NA|TRBV7-9
TGTGCCAGCAGCTTAAACAGGGGCGAATCACCCCTCCACTTT
CASSLNRGESPLHF
>NA|TRBJ2-7|12|NA|TRBV29-1
TGCAGCGTTGTGACAGGTGGGCACGAGCAGTACTTC
CSVVTGGHEQYF
>NA|TRBJ2-7|12|NA|TRBV5-1
TGCGCCAGCAGCTTGGATACCTACGAGCAGTACTTC
CASSLDTYEQYF
>NA|TRBJ1-6|15|NA|TRBV7-9
TGTGCCAGCAGCTCCATCGGGGGAAGTTATTCACCCCTCCACTTT
CASSSIGGSYSPLHF
>NA|TRBJ2-5|15|NA|TRBV11-2
TGTGCCAGCAGCTTAGTTCAGGGGATCCAAGAGACCCAGTACTTC
CASSLVQGIQETQYF
>TRBD1|TRBJ1-1|17|NA|TRBV18
TGTGCCAGCTCACCTTTGGGACAGGGGGTTTCGAACACTGAAGCTTTCTTT
CASSPLGQGVSNTEAFF
>NA|TRBJ2-7|15|NA|TRBV18
TGTGCCAGCTCACCACTCGGCGGGGCCCTCTACGAGCAGTACTTC
CASSPLGGALYEQYF
>TRBD1|TRBJ1-3|16|NA|TRBV5-1
TGCGCCAGCAGCGCCTCAGGGGGACTGTCTGGAAACACCATATATTTT
CASSASGGLSGNTIYF
>NA|TRBJ2-5|15|NA|TRBV15
TGTGCCACCAGCAGAGATTTAGCAGTCCAAGAGACCCAGTACTTC
CATSRDLAVQETQYF
>TRBD1|TRBJ1-4|14|NA|TRBV19
TGTGCCAGTAGTTGGACAGGGCGTGGGGAAAAACTGTTTTTT
CASSWTGRGEKLFF
>NA|TRBJ2-5|12|NA|TRBV11-2
TGTGCCAGCAGCCCCGGGTGGGTGACCCAGTACTTC
CASSPGWVTQYF
>NA|TRBJ1-6|14|NA|TRBV2
TGTGCCAGCAGTGAAGGAGGGCTGTATTCACCCCTCCACTTT
CASSEGGLYSPLHF
>TRBD1|TRBJ2-7|14|few|TRBV27
TGTGCCAGCAGTTTTGGGACAGGGGGCTACGAGCAGTACTTC
CASSFGTGGYEQYF
>NA|TRBJ2-1|14|NA|TRBV9
TGTGCCAGCAGCGTAGTACCAGATTACAATGAGCAGTTCTTC
CASSVVPDYNEQFF
>TRBD1|TRBJ2-7|14|NA|TRBV19
TGTGCCAGTAGCGTCACAGGGGAACCCTACGAGCAGTACTTC
CASSVTGEPYEQYF
>TRBD1|TRBJ1-1|16|NA|TRBV7-6
TGTGCCAGCAGCTTAGCAGGACAGGGGGCGAACACTGAAGCTTTCTTT
CASSLAGQGANTEAFF
>NA|TRBJ2-7|13|NA|TRBV24-1
TGTGCCACCAGTGAGTTCGACAGCTACGAGCAGTACTTC
CATSEFDSYEQYF